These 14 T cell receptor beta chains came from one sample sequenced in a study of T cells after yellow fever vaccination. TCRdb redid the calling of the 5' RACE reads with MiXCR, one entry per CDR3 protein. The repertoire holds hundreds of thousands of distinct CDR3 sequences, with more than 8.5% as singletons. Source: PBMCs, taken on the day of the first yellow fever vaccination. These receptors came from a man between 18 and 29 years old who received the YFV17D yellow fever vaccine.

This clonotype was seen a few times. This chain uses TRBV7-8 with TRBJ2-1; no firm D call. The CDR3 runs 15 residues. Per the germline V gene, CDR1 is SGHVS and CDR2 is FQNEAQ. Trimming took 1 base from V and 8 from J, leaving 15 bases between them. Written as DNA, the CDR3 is TGTGCCAGCAGCTTAGTTGAAGTCAGGTCGGATGAGCAGTTCTTC. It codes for CASSLVEVRSDEQFF.

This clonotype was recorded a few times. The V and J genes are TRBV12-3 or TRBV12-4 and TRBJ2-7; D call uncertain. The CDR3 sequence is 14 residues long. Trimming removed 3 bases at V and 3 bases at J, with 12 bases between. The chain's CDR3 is CASSFGTARYEQYF. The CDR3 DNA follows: TGTGCCAGCAGTTTTGGCACAGCTCGCTACGAGCAGTACTTC.

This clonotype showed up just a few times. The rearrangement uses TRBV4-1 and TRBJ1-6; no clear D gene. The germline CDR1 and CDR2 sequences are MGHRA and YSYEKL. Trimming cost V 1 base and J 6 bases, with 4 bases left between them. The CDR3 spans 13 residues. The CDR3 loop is CASSQAPNSPLHF. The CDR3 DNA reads TGCGCCAGCAGCCAAGCTCCTAATTCACCCCTCCACTTT.

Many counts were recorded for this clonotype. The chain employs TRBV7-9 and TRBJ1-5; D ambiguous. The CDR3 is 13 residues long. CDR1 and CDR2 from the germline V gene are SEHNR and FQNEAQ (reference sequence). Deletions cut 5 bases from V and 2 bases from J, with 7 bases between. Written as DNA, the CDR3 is TGTGCCAGCAGCGCTTTCGGCAATCAGCCCCAGCATTTT. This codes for CASSAFGNQPQHF. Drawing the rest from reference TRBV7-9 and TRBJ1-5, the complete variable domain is DTGVSQNPRHKITKRGQNVTFRCDPISEHNRLYWYRQTLGQGPEFLTYFQNEAQLEKSRLLSDRFSAERPKGSFSTLEIQRTEQGDSAMYLCASSAFGNQPQHFGDGTRLSIL.

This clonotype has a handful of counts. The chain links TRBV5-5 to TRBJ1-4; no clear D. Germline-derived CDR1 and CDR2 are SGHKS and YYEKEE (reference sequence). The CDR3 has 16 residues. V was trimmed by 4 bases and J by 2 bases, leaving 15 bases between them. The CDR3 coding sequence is TGTGCCAGCAGCCCAAATCCGGACTCTACTAATGAAAAACTGTTTTTT. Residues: CASSPNPDSTNEKLFF.

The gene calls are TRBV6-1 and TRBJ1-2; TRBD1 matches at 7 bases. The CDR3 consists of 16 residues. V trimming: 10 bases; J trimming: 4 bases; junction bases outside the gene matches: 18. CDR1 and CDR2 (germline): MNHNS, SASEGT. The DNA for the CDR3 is TGTGCCACGTACACAGGACAGGCGAGGGGGCCCTATGGCTACACCTTC. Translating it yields CATYTGQARGPYGYTF.

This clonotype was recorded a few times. The DNA of the CDR3 is TGCGCCAGCAGGTCTAGCGGGGGCCTCTATGAGCAGTTCTTC. Translating it yields CASRSSGGLYEQFF. This sequence joins TRBV5-1 and TRBJ2-1; 10 bases are shared with TRBD2. CDR3 length: 14 residues. Germline loops: CDR1 SGHRS, CDR2 YFSETQ. The trim removed 5 bases at V and 8 bases at J, leaving 7 bases unmatched.

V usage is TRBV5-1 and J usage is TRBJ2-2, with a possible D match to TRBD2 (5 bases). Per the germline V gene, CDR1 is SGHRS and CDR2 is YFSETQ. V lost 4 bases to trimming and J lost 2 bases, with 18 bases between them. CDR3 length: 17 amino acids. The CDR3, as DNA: TGCGCCAGCAGCGTAGCCCTAGCTCGCCCCAACACCGGGGAGCTGTTTTTT. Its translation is CASSVALARPNTGELFF. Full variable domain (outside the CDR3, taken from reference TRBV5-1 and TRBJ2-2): KAGVTQTPRYLIKTRGQQVTLSCSPISGHRSVSWYQQTPGQGLQFLFEYFSETQRNKGNFPGRFSGRQFSNSRSEMNVSTLELGDSALYLCASSVALARPNTGELFFGEGSRLTVL.

CDR3 amino acids: CASSPTGRANYGYTF. Written as DNA, the CDR3 is TGTGCCAGCAGCCCAACGGGACGGGCTAACTATGGCTACACCTTC. V is TRBV7-2 and J is TRBJ1-2, with D possibly being TRBD1 (5 bases). The CDR3 consists of 15 residues. Germline V gene sequence: CDR1 SGHTA, CDR2 FQGNSA. V lost 5 bases to trimming and J lost 0 bases, with 13 bases between them.

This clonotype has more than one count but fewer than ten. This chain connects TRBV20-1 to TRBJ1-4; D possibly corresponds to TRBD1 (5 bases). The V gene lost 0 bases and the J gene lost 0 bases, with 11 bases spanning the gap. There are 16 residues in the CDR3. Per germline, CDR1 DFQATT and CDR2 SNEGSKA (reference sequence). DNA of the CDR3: TGCAGTGCTAGAGATATATCGGGGGCAACTAATGAAAAACTGTTTTTT. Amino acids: CSARDISGATNEKLFF.

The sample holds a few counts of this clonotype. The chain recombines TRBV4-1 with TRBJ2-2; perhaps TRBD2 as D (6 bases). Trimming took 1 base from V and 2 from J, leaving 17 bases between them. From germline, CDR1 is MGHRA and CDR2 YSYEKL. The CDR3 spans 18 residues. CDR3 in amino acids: CASSQAFFERANTGELFF. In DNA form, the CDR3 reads TGCGCCAGCAGCCAAGCCTTTTTTGAGCGGGCAAACACCGGGGAGCTGTTTTTT.

The CDR3 loop reads CSAHGGGAYNEQFF. The CDR3 DNA reads as TGCAGTGCCCACGGCGGGGGCGCCTACAATGAGCAGTTCTTC. This sequence joins TRBV20-1 and TRBJ2-1; maybe TRBD2 (7 bases). V lost 6 bases and J 2 bases, leaving 14 bases between the germline ends. CDR1 DFQATT and CDR2 SNEGSKA come from the germline V gene (reference sequence). The CDR3 spans 14 residues.

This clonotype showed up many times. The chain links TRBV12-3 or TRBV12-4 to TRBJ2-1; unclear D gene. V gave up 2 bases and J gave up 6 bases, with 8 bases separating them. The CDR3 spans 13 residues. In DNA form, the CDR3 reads TGTGCCAGCAGTTTACGAGTCCGCAATGAGCAGTTCTTC. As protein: CASSLRVRNEQFF.

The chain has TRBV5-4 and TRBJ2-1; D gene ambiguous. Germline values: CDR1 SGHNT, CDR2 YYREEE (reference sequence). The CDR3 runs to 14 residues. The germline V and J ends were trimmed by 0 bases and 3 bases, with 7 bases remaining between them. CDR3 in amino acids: CASSLEAYYNEQFF. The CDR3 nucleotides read TGTGCCAGCAGCTTGGAGGCCTACTACAATGAGCAGTTCTTC.